This T cell receptor (beta chain) was retrieved from a study of blood T cells in healthy people across ages. Across the whole study: There was about one barcoded beta molecule captured by template switching per two T cells. General study findings and limits: Unsorted PBMCs ruled out conclusive naive versus antigen-experienced comparison.

Looked up from germline, CDR1 is KGHSH and CDR2 is LQKENI. V lost 0 bases and J lost 9, with 11 bases in between. The CDR3 extends over 13 amino acids. Remarks on this clonotype: Its matching antigen is unknown.

PCR was performed a second time for roughly 7 to 11 cycles using a sample-barcoded 5' primer and a J-beta primer mix. Each cDNA molecule carried a tag from a template-switch adaptor that contained 12 random nucleotides. Samples each returned at least 3 million CDR3-containing paired-end reads. MiXCR was run by TCRdb on the 5' RACE reads, yielding one entry per CDR3 protein. The repertoire holds 800,000 to 950,000 distinct CDR3 sequences, with about 36% as singletons. This TCR was sampled from a man younger than 30 in good health. The V gene is TRBV18, the J gene TRBJ1-2; D remains ambiguous. Sequencing input: blood. CDR3: CASSPPNGMSYTF. CDR3 bases: TGTGCCAGCTCACCACCAAACGGAATGAGCTACACCTTC.